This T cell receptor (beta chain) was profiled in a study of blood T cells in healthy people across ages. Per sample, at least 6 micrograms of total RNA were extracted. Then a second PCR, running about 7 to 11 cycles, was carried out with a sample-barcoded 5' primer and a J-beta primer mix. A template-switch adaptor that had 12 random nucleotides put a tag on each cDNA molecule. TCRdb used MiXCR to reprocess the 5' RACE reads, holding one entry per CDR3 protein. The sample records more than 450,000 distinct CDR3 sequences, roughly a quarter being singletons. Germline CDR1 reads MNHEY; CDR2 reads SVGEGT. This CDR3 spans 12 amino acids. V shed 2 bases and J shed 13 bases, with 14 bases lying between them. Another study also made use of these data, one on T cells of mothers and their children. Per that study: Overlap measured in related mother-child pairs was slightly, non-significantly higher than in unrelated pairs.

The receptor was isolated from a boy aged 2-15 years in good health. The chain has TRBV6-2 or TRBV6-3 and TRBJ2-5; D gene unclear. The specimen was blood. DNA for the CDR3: TGTGCCAGCAGTTACCCCAGCTCTTTGCCGTACTTC. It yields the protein CASSYPSSLPYF.